These 19 T cell receptor beta chains were sequenced from one sample in a study of blood T cell repertoires in COVID-19. Generated by immunoSEQ multiplex PCR, the TCRdb table keeps only in-frame clones and is missing some. The profile shows about 20,000 clones, roughly 91% of them singletons. Sequences were obtained from peripheral blood. The receptors come from a man in his 70s with acute or convalescent COVID-19.

The V gene is TRBV7-2, the J gene TRBJ2-7; 10 nucleotides align to TRBD2. This CDR3 contains 15 residues. J gave up 0 bases and V 2 bases, and 1 base lay outside the gene matches. From germline, CDR1 is SGHTA and CDR2 FQGNSA. CDR3 amino acids: CASSLLAGGSYEQYF. The CDR3 coding sequence is TGTGCCAGCAGCTTATTAGCGGGAGGCTCCTACGAGCAGTACTTC.

This chain links TRBV14 with TRBJ2-7; tentatively, D is TRBD1 (6 bases). Trimming stripped 5 bases from V and 1 base from J, with 12 bases between. This CDR3 region has 14 residues. From germline, CDR1 is SGHDN and CDR2 FVKESK. The CDR3 DNA reads TGTGCCAGCAGCGCCCAGGGGATATCCTACGAGCAGTACTTC. It codes for CASSAQGISYEQYF.

This chain joins TRBV6-5 and TRBJ1-4; 11 bases fit TRBD1. With V trimmed by 2 bases and J by 5 bases, 1 base remained unmatched. The CDR3 runs 15 residues. Germline CDR1 and CDR2: MNHEY and SVGAGI. CDR3 sequence (DNA): TGTGCCAGCAGTTACGGACAGGGGGCGAATGAAAAACTGTTTTTT. Its protein product is CASSYGQGANEKLFF.

The chain joins TRBV5-1 to TRBJ1-2; D is undetermined. V dropped 4 bases and J dropped 5 bases, with 18 bases sitting between them. Germline CDR1 and CDR2: SGHRS and YFSETQ. The CDR3 totals 15 residues. The DNA of the CDR3 is TGCGCCAGCAGCCCCGCCCGGGTCGGGGATTATGGCTACACCTTC. Protein: CASSPARVGDYGYTF.

This chain uses TRBV6-2 or TRBV6-3 with TRBJ1-2; D is unresolved. CDR3 size: 17 residues. The germline V and J ends were trimmed by 2 bases and 5 bases, with 21 bases remaining between them. The germline gives CDR1 MNHEY, CDR2 SVGEGT. This CDR3 reads CASSYRTRLDSTYGYTF. CDR3 sequence (DNA): TGTGCCAGCAGTTACCGTACCCGGTTAGATTCCACGTATGGCTACACCTTC.

The chain has TRBV14 and TRBJ2-1; TRBD2 matches at 9 bases. The CDR3 loop spans 16 amino acids. J gave up 3 bases and V 4 bases, and 7 bases lay outside the gene matches. The germline V gene has CDR1 SGHDN and CDR2 FVKESK. The CDR3, as DNA: TGTGCCAGCAGCCCCTATAGCGGGAGAGACTACAATGAGCAGTTCTTC. Its protein product is CASSPYSGRDYNEQFF.

As concerns this clone: The junction shows a germline mismatch at one end, possibly a read error. The gene calls are TRBV29-1 and TRBJ1-1, with TRBD1 matching over 8 bases. This CDR3 is 13 amino acids long. CDR1 and CDR2 from the germline V gene are SQVTM and ANQGSEA. The CDR3 reads CSVEDLAFGGQEF. The CDR3 DNA reads TGCAGCGTTGAAGATCTCGCCTTTGGGGGACAGGAATTT. The whole variable domain, filled in from reference TRBV29-1 and TRBJ1-1, reads SAVISQKPSRDICQRGTSLTIQCQVDSQVTMMFWYRQQPGQSLTLIATANQGSEATYESGFVIDKFPISRPNLTFSTLTVSNMSPEDSSIYLCSVEDLAFGGQEFGQGTRLTVV.

In DNA, the CDR3 is TGCGCCAGCAGCCCCGGACAGGAGTGGAATGAGCAGTTCTTC. It codes for CASSPGQEWNEQFF. This rearrangement joins TRBV5-1 to TRBJ2-1; 7 bases line up with TRBD1. Trimming at V came to 4 bases and at J to 7 bases, leaving 8 bases not matched to a gene. CDR1 is SGHRS and CDR2 is YFSETQ in the germline V gene. This CDR3 is built from 14 residues.

The chain is built from TRBV10-3 and TRBJ2-4; D gene ambiguous. This CDR3 is built from 13 residues. The V gene lost 3 bases and the J gene lost 3 bases, with 6 bases spanning the gap. Germline V gene sequence: CDR1 ENHRY, CDR2 SYGVKD. In DNA, the CDR3 is TGTGCCATCAGTGAAGGCGGCAAAAACATTCAGTACTTC. It encodes CAISEGGKNIQYF.

The chain links TRBV19 to TRBJ2-1; 7 nucleotides match TRBD2. The length of the CDR3 is 13 residues. J lost 9 bases, V lost 7 bases, and 9 bases had no gene match. Germline V gives CDR1 LNHDA, CDR2 SQIVND (reference sequence). CDR3 nucleotide sequence: TGTGCCAGTACGGCAGCGGGGCTTCGTGAGCAGTTCTTC. This sequence encodes CASTAAGLREQFF.

The chain joins TRBV2 to TRBJ1-5; D is perhaps TRBD1 (6 bases). From germline, CDR1 is SNHLY and CDR2 FYNNEI. CDR3 length: 14 amino acids. The V and J ends lost 4 bases and 2 bases respectively, with 9 bases between them. CDR3 bases: TGTGCCAGCAGTGTACAGGGAGGCAATCAGCCCCAGCATTTT. This gives the protein CASSVQGGNQPQHF.

This clone was seen a few times. The chain employs TRBV2 and TRBJ2-2; TRBD1 agrees at 9 bases. This CDR3 spans 16 amino acids. V lost 2 bases and J lost 6; bases outside the gene matches: 7. Germline CDR1 is SNHLY and CDR2 is FYNNEI. CDR3 residues: CASSEQGQGGAGELFF. CDR3 nucleotides: TGTGCCAGCAGTGAACAGGGACAGGGTGGAGCCGGGGAGCTGTTTTTT.

This rearrangement joins TRBV5-1 to TRBJ2-7; TRBD1 might be the D (6 bases). Trimming took off 5 bases at V and 0 bases at J, with 21 bases between the two ends. The CDR3 is 17 amino acids. The germline gives CDR1 SGHRS, CDR2 YFSETQ. CDR3 sequence: CASRRSTQGPSSYEQYF. CDR3 sequence (DNA): TGCGCCAGCAGGAGGTCGACACAGGGCCCTAGCTCCTACGAGCAGTACTTC.

The chain joins TRBV11-2 to TRBJ2-1, with TRBD2 matching over 14 bases. Trimming took 7 bases from V and 2 from J; bases not matched to a gene: 10. CDR3 length equals 18 residues. Looked up from germline, CDR1 is SGHAT and CDR2 is FQNNGV. The CDR3, as DNA: TGTGCCAGCACCGGCAGTAGACTAGCGGGAGGGCCCTACAATGAGCAGTTCTTC. Protein product: CASTGSRLAGGPYNEQFF.

The chain uses TRBV6-5 and TRBJ2-2, with unresolved D. The CDR3 is made up of 15 amino acids. V was trimmed by 10 bases and J by 1 base, leaving 16 bases between them. The germline CDR1 and CDR2 sequences are MNHEY and SVGAGI. The CDR3 nucleotides are TGTGCCACCTCGCTGCGGCGGAGGAACACCGGGGAGCTGTTTTTT. This codes for CATSLRRRNTGELFF.

The chain recombines TRBV27 with TRBJ1-1; 9 bases are a match to TRBD1. The germline gives CDR1 MNHEY, CDR2 SMNVEV (reference sequence). The CDR3 runs 17 residues. V gave up 6 bases and J gave up 0 bases; unmatched junction bases: 11. In nucleotides, the CDR3 is TGTGCCAGCAGCCCTCCCGGGACAGGGCTCATGAACACTGAAGCTTTCTTT. Its translation is CASSPPGTGLMNTEAFF.

The chain uses TRBV5-1 and TRBJ2-3, with no clear D. This CDR3 has 17 amino acids. Germline V gives CDR1 SGHRS, CDR2 YFSETQ. Trimming took 0 bases from V and 2 from J, leaving 16 bases between them. The CDR3, as DNA: TGCGCCAGCAGCTTGGCATCTGGCTCTCATTCCACAGATACGCAGTATTTT. As protein: CASSLASGSHSTDTQYF.

The rearrangement links TRBV6-2 or TRBV6-3 to TRBJ1-1, with D unresolved. CDR1 is MNHEY and CDR2 is SVGEGT in the germline V gene. V shed 0 bases and J shed 5 bases, with 16 bases lying between them. The length of the CDR3 is 16 residues. The CDR3 reads CASSYSFRTTGTEAFF. In DNA, the CDR3 is TGTGCCAGCAGTTACTCTTTCAGGACGACGGGGACTGAAGCTTTCTTT.

As regards this clone: One end of the junction fails to match germline, which may point to a read error. The chain links TRBV14 to TRBJ2-5; 8 bases match TRBD2. The CDR3 extends over 16 amino acids. CDR1 is SGHDN and CDR2 is FVKESK in the germline V gene. CDR3 sequence (DNA): TGTGCCAGCAGCCAAGATCGGGGGGGCGTACAAGAAACCCAGTACTTC. Protein sequence: CASSQDRGGVQETQYF.